The 12 T cell receptor beta chains below were found in one sample sequenced in a study of identical twins. TCRdb ran MiXCR on the 5' RACE reads and lists one entry per CDR3 protein. The profile covers a few hundred thousand distinct CDR3 sequences, with approximately 9.6% appearing a single time and roughly 3% taken by the ten largest. The same specimen was also included in a second study, on yellow fever vaccine responses in identical twins.

The sample was PBMCs. Every receptor here comes from a young woman in good health.

The chain uses TRBV5-1 and TRBJ2-1, with D possibly matching TRBD1 (6 bases). The CDR3 spans 16 residues. The V and J ends lost 6 bases and 4 bases respectively, with 20 bases between them. Germline loops: CDR1 SGHRS, CDR2 YFSETQ. The CDR3 DNA follows: TGCGCCAGCACCTCAGGGGCAGGGACCGCTTACAATGAGCAGTTCTTC. It codes for CASTSGAGTAYNEQFF.

This clonotype was found a few times. J is TRBJ2-5 and V is TRBV7-8, with TRBD2 as a possible D gene (5 bases). Germline values: CDR1 SGHVS, CDR2 FQNEAQ. V shed 2 bases and J shed 2 bases, with 9 bases lying between them. The CDR3 extends over 14 amino acids. As DNA, the CDR3 is TGTGCCAGCAGCTTAATGAGGGTTCAAGAGACCCAGTACTTC. Translation: CASSLMRVQETQYF. Together with reference TRBV7-8 and TRBJ2-5, the CDR3 gives the full variable domain: GAGVSQSPRYKVAKRGQDVALRCDPISGHVSLFWYQQALGQGPEFLTYFQNEAQLDKSGLPSDRFFAERPEGSVSTLKIQRTQQEDSAVYLCASSLMRVQETQYFGPGTRLLVL.

The rearrangement links TRBV27 to TRBJ2-1; 10 bases match TRBD2. The CDR3 consists of 16 residues. V shed 3 bases, J shed 6 bases, and the junction held 8 bases outside the gene matches. Germline V CDR1 and CDR2: MNHEY, SMNVEV (reference sequence). This CDR3 reads CASSLYSGGYPNEQFF. The CDR3 bases are TGTGCCAGCAGTTTGTATAGCGGGGGGTACCCCAATGAGCAGTTCTTC.

The rearrangement joins TRBV12-3 or TRBV12-4 to TRBJ1-6; D remains unclear. The CDR3 is 14 amino acids. V shed 5 bases and J shed 8 bases, with 13 bases lying between them. DNA for the CDR3: TGTGCCAGCAGTCTTGACGGCGTTGATTCACCCCTCCACTTT. This translates into CASSLDGVDSPLHF.

J is TRBJ2-1 and V is TRBV12-3 or TRBV12-4, with 9 nucleotides matching TRBD1. The CDR3 length is 14 residues. V gave up 6 bases and J gave up 7 bases; unmatched junction bases: 7. This CDR3 reads CASRPGTGLNEQFF. Written as DNA, the CDR3 is TGTGCCAGCAGGCCCGGGACAGGGTTGAATGAGCAGTTCTTC.

The rearrangement uses TRBV29-1 and TRBJ2-2; D remains ambiguous. With 5 bases removed from V and 8 bases from J, the gap between germline ends came to 9 bases. Per germline, CDR1 SQVTM and CDR2 ANQGSEA. CDR3 size: 11 residues. CDR3 DNA: TGCAGCGTTTTTCGAGCTGGGGAGCTGTTTTTT. Encoded protein: CSVFRAGELFF.

The chain employs TRBV14 and TRBJ1-6; D is perhaps TRBD1 (5 bases). Trimming took 5 bases from V and 4 from J, leaving 9 bases between them. This CDR3 contains 14 residues. From germline, CDR1 is SGHDN and CDR2 FVKESK. The CDR3 is CASSDSLYNSPLHF. CDR3 coding DNA: TGTGCCAGCAGCGACAGCCTTTATAATTCACCCCTCCACTTT.

A few counts support this clonotype. V and J are TRBV24-1 and TRBJ2-3; no clear D. CDR1 KGHDR and CDR2 SFDVKD come from the germline V gene. The CDR3 runs to 11 residues. Between the trimmed V and J ends, which lost 9 bases and 6 bases, there was a span of 9 bases. CDR3 in DNA: TGTGCCACCCGTGGATCGGATACGCAGTATTTT. Its protein product is CATRGSDTQYF.

This clonotype was observed a handful of times. This sequence joins TRBV2 and TRBJ2-7; D ambiguous. V was cut by 6 bases and J by 3 bases, with 12 bases left in between. The length of the CDR3 is 13 residues. Germline loops: CDR1 SNHLY, CDR2 FYNNEI. The chain's CDR3 is CASSMNDGYEQYF. CDR3 nucleotides: TGTGCCAGCAGCATGAACGATGGCTACGAGCAGTACTTC.

The V call is TRBV24-1, the J call TRBJ2-3; D unclear. This CDR3 is built from 15 residues. The germline V gene encodes CDR1 KGHDR and CDR2 SFDVKD. V shed 5 bases and J shed 2 bases, with 13 bases lying between them. CDR3 bases: TGTGCCACCAGTGGTTCCAGGTTTTCCACAGATACGCAGTATTTT. The encoded protein is CATSGSRFSTDTQYF.

This clonotype was found a few times. The V and J genes are TRBV27 and TRBJ2-7, with D possibly being TRBD1 (6 bases). Germline CDR1 reads MNHEY; CDR2 reads SMNVEV (reference sequence). V was pared by 3 bases and J by 0 bases, with 9 bases between. The CDR3 is 14 amino acids. This CDR3 is CASSFGTHSYEQYF. CDR3 DNA sequence: TGTGCCAGCAGTTTCGGGACACACTCCTACGAGCAGTACTTC.

This clonotype was detected ten times or more. The V call is TRBV7-6, the J call TRBJ2-5, with D possibly TRBD1 on 5 matching bases. The ends were cut back, 4 bases at V and 10 bases at J, with 16 bases in the middle. There are 13 residues in the CDR3. Per germline, CDR1 SGHVS and CDR2 FNYEAQ. DNA for the CDR3: TGTGCCAGCAGCTATCGGGCAGGGTACGACCAGTACTTC. Translating gives CASSYRAGYDQYF.